This TCR beta chain was obtained from a study of regulatory T cells in long-lasting Graves disease. Time point given: persistent/refractory GD, antithyroid drugs over 5 years with positive TRAb. There was RNA extracted from PBMCs, and the TCR library was made from it. For TCR beta, libraries came from iRepertoire HTBI primers and Arm-PCR of CDR3 regions. TCRdb called the multiplex PCR reads again in MiXCR, with one record for every CDR3 protein. The table records fewer than 550,000 distinct CDR3 sequences, 20% to 25% of them present only once. Study-wide results and caveats: The study found lower TCR diversity in persistent Graves' patients than in newly diagnosed ones.

This clonotype was detected ten times or more. Its antigen is still unknown. This TCR derives from a female donor with Graves disease. Specimen: peripheral blood mononuclear cells (PBMCs), collected when the disease was refractory, from a patient treated with antithyroid drugs.

DNA for the CDR3: TGTGCCAGCACCCAGGAATCACCCCTCCACTTT. Protein: CASTQESPLHF. The chain combines TRBV28 with TRBJ1-6; D gene uncertain. CDR1 MDHEN and CDR2 SYDVKM come from the germline V gene. The germline V and J ends were trimmed by 7 bases and 10 bases, with 8 bases remaining between them. This CDR3 has 11 residues.